This TCR beta chain was retrieved from a study of regulatory T cells in long-lasting Graves disease. Findings and caveats of the study: Among the persistent patients, roughly 2,500 public clonotypes were shared, more than the roughly 900 shared among new patients. Few sampled subjects may have lowered accuracy.

Time point of the sample: persistent/refractory GD, antithyroid drugs over 5 years with positive TRAb. RNA isolated from PBMCs was used to make the TCR library. Both iRepertoire HTBI primers and Arm-PCR of CDR3 regions were used to build the TCR beta libraries. One entry per CDR3 protein, called by TCRdb with MiXCR from the multiplex PCR reads. The data show around 340,000 distinct CDR3 sequences, 15% to 20% seen once. The CDR3 has 16 amino acids. Germline V gene lookup returns CDR1 LGHNA and CDR2 YSLEER. There are many counts of this clonotype. The antigen remains undetermined. One end of the junction fails to match germline, which may point to a read error.

This specimen consisted of peripheral blood mononuclear cells (PBMCs), obtained when the disease was refractory, from a patient treated with antithyroid drugs. The chain is built from TRBV4-3 and TRBJ1-5; TRBD1 is a possible D gene (6 bases). The TCR sequence derives from a female donor with Graves disease. CDR3 bases: TGCGCCAGCAGCCAAGACTTCCGGGGGCGCAAGCAGCCCCAGCATTTT. This sequence encodes CASSQDFRGRKQPQHF.